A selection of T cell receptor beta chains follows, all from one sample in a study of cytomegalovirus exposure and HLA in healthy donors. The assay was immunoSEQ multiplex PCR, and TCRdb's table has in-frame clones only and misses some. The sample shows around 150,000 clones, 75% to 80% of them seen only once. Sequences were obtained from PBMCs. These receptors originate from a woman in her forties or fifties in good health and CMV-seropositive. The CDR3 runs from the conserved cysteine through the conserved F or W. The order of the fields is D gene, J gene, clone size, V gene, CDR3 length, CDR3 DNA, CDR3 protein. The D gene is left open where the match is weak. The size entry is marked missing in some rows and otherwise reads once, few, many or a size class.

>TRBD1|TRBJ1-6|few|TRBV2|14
TGTGCCAGCAGTGACGACAGGGGGTTATCACCCCTCCACTTT
CASSDDRGLSPLHF
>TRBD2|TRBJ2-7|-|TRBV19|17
TGTGCCAGTAGTTCAATCGCCTTAGCGGGGGAGCAATACGAGCAGTACTTC
CASSSIALAGEQYEQYF
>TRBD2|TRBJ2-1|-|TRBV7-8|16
TGTGCCAGCAGCAGGAGACTAGCGGGAGTAGTATATGAGCAGTTCTTC
CASSRRLAGVVYEQFF
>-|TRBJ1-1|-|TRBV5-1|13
TGCGCCAGCAGCCCAACAGGGACCACTGAAGCTTTCTTT
CASSPTGTTEAFF
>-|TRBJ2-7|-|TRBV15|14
TGTGCCACCAGCAGTCCTGGGGCAGGCTACGAGCAGTACTTC
CATSSPGAGYEQYF
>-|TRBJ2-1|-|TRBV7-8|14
TGTGCCAGCAGCTCCTCAGGGTACTACAATGAGCAGTTCTTC
CASSSSGYYNEQFF
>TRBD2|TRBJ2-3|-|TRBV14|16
TGTGCCAGCAGCCAATGGACGGGGGGTAGCACAGATACGCAGTATTTT
CASSQWTGGSTDTQYF
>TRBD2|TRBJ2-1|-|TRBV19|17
TGTGCCAGTAGTTCTGCAAGGACTAGCGGATCCTACAATGAGCAGTTCTTC
CASSSARTSGSYNEQFF
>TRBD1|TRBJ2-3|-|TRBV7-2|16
TGTGCCAGCAGCTTAACCTGGGACAGGGATATAGATACGCAGTATTTT
CASSLTWDRDIDTQYF
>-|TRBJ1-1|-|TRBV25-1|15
TGTGCCAGCAGTGACCCCAGGGATTTTGACACTGAAGCTTTCTTT
CASSDPRDFDTEAFF
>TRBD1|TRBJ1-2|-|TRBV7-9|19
TGTGCCAGCAGCTCCATCACCGCGACAGGGATCTCACGGATGTTTGGCTACACCTTC
CASSSITATGISRMFGYTF
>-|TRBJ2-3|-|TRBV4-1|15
TGCGCCAGCAGCCAGGCCCTCTCCAGGGCCGATACGCAGTATTTT
CASSQALSRADTQYF
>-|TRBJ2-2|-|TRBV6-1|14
TGTGCCAGCACCCTGACAGGGAACACCGGGGAGCTGTTTTTT
CASTLTGNTGELFF
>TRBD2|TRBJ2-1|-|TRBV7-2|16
TGTGCCAGCAGCTTAATGGGGACTAGCGGGAGGGGTGAGCAGTTCTTC
CASSLMGTSGRGEQFF
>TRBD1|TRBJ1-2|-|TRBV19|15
TGTGCCAGTAGTATAGGGACAGGGTATTCCACTGGCTACACCTTC
CASSIGTGYSTGYTF
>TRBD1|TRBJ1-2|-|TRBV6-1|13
TGTGCCAGCAGTGAAACAGGGGCTGGCGGCTACACCTTC
CASSETGAGGYTF
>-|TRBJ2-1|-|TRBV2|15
TGTGCCAGCCGGTGGGAGCGGATTGGCGGGAATGAGCAGTTCTTC
CASRWERIGGNEQFF
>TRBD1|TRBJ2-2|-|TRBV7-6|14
TGTGCCAGCAGACCGACAGGGGACACCGGGGAGCTGTTTTTT
CASRPTGDTGELFF
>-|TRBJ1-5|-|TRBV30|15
TGTGCCTGGAGTGAGCGAGGCTTATGGAATCAGCCCCAGCATTTT
CAWSERGLWNQPQHF
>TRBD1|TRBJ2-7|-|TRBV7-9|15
TGTGCCAGCAGCTTCGCGGGACAGGGGTTACACGAGCAGTACTTC
CASSFAGQGLHEQYF
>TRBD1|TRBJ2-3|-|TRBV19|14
TGTGCCAGTAGTTTCGACAGGGTAACAGATACGCAGTATTTT
CASSFDRVTDTQYF
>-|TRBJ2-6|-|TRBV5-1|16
TGCGCCAGCGGGCAGGGGCGCGGCTCTGGGGCCAACGTCCTGACTTTC
CASGQGRGSGANVLTF
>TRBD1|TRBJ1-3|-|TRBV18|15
TGTGCCAGCTCACCTGATCTCCGGGACAGTGGGACCATATATTTT
CASSPDLRDSGTIYF
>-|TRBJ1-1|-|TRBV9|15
TGTGCCAGCAGCGTAGGGGCAGAATCGAACACTGAAGCTTTCTTT
CASSVGAESNTEAFF
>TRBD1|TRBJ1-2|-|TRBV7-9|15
TGTGCCAGCAGCTTAGTTACAGGGGTTGGCTATGGCTACACCTTC
CASSLVTGVGYGYTF
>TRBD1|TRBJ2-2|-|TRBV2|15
TGTGCCAGCAGGTCCCCGGGACAGGGGTCCGGGGAGCTGTTTTTT
CASRSPGQGSGELFF
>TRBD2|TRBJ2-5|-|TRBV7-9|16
TGTGCCAGCAGCAACGGACTAGCGGGGGGGCCGGAGACCCAGTACTTC
CASSNGLAGGPETQYF
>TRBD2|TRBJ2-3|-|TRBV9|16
TGTGCCAGCAGCCGTGGGACTAGCGCCAGCACAGATACGCAGTATTTT
CASSRGTSASTDTQYF
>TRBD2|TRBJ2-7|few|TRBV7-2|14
TGTGCCAGCTCCCGGACTAGCGGGGGGGGCGAGCAGTACTTC
CASSRTSGGGEQYF
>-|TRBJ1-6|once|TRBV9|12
TGTGCCAGCAGCGACATGAATTCACCCCTCCACTTT
CASSDMNSPLHF
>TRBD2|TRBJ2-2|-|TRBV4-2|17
TGTGCCAGCAGCCAAGACGGTAGCGGGGGAAACACCGGGGAGCTGTTTTTT
CASSQDGSGGNTGELFF
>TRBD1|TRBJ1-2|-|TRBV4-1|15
TGCGCCAGCAACCAAGAGGTCTCAGGGGGATACGGCTACACCTTC
CASNQEVSGGYGYTF
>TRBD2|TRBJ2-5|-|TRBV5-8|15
TGTGCCAGCAGCTCCGGGACTAGCGGGAGTGAGACCCAGTACTTC
CASSSGTSGSETQYF
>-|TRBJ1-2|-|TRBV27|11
TGTGCCAGCAGTTCTTCCTATGGCTACACCTTC
CASSSSYGYTF
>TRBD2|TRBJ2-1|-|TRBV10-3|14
TGTGCCACCCAGCGGGGGGGGTCCTACAATGAGCAGTTCTTC
CATQRGGSYNEQFF
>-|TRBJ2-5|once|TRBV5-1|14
TGCGCCAGCAGCACGGGAGCCACCCAAGAGACCCAGTACTTC
CASSTGATQETQYF
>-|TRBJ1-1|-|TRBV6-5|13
TGTGCCAGCAGACTCAGCGGCCAGGTAGGAGCTTTCTTT
CASRLSGQVGAFF
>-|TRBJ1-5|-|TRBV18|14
TGTGCCAGCTCACCAGGGACATCGGGCCAGCCCCAGCATTTT
CASSPGTSGQPQHF
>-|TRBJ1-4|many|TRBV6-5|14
TGTGCCAGCAGCGCGGACCAGGGCGATCGAAAACTGTTTTTT
CASSADQGDRKLFF
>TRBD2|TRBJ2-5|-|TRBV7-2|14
TGTGCCAGCAGCCCAAGCGGGGGGTATGAGACCCAGTACTTC
CASSPSGGYETQYF
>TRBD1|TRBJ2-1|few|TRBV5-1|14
TGCGCCAGCAGCTACGGACAGGACTACAATGAGCAGTTCTTC
CASSYGQDYNEQFF
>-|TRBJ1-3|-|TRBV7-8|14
TGTGCCAGCAGCTTGGCGGGATACGGAAACACCATATATTTT
CASSLAGYGNTIYF
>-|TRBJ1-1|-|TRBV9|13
TGTGCCAGCAGCCGGGGAGGGAACACTGAAGCTTTCTTT
CASSRGGNTEAFF
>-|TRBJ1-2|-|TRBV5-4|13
TGTGCCAGCAGCTTGGAGGCAGGGGACCCCCCCACCTTC
CASSLEAGDPPTF
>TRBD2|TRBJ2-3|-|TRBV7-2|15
TGTGCCAGCAGCCGGGACTACTCTTCCACAGATACGCAGTATTTT
CASSRDYSSTDTQYF
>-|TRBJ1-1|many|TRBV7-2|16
TGTGCCAGCAGCCCTCCAGGGGTGTGGTCGGACACTGAAGCTTTCTTT
CASSPPGVWSDTEAFF
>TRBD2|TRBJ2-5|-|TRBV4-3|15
TGCGCCAGCAGCCAACTGACTAGCGGGGGAGAGACCCAGTACTTC
CASSQLTSGGETQYF
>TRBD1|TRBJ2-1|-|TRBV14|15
TGTGCCAGCAGCCTCCCAGGGGGACCCTACAATGAGCAGTTCTTC
CASSLPGGPYNEQFF
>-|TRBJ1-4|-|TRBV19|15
TGTGCCAGTAGTATCCTGGCGACAGGTGGTGAAAAACTGTTTTTT
CASSILATGGEKLFF
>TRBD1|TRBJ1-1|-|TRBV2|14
TGTGCCAGCAGTGGGACAGGGCTAAGCACTGAAGCTTTCTTT
CASSGTGLSTEAFF
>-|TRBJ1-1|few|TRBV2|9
TGTGCCATCCGGGCTGAAGCTTTCTTT
CAIRAEAFF
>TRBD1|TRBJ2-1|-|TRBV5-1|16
TGCGCCAGCAGCTTGGCAGGACAGGGTCGGGACAATGAGCAGTTCTTC
CASSLAGQGRDNEQFF
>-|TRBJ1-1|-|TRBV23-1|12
TGCGCCAGCAGTCTAAGGGGGACAGAAGCTTTCTTT
CASSLRGTEAFF
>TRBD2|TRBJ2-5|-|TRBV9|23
TGTGCCAGCAGCGACCCAACAACCGTATCAGGGTTACTAGCGGAAAGATCCGGGGAGACCCAGTACTTC
CASSDPTTVSGLLAERSGETQYF
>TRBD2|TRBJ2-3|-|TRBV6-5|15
TGTGCCAGCAGTTTCGGAGCGGGAGTGAAGAATACGCAGTATTTT
CASSFGAGVKNTQYF
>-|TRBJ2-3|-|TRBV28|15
TGTGCCAGCACCATCGGAGCGGTGAGCACAGATACGCAGTATTTT
CASTIGAVSTDTQYF